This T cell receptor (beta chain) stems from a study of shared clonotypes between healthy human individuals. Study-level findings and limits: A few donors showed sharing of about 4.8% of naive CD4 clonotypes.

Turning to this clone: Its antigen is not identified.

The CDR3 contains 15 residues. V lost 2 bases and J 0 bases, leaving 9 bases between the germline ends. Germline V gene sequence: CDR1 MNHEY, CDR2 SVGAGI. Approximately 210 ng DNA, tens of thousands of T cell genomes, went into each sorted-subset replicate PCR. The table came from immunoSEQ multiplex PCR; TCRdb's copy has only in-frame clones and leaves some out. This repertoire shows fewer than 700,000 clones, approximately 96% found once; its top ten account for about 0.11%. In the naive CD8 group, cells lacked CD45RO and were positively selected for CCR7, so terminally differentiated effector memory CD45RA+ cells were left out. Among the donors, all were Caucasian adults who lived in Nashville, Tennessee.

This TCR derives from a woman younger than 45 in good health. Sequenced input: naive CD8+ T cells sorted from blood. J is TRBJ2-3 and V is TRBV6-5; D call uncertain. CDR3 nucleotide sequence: TGTGCCAGCAGTTACAGGGATTTTAGCACAGATACGCAGTATTTT. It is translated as CASSYRDFSTDTQYF.